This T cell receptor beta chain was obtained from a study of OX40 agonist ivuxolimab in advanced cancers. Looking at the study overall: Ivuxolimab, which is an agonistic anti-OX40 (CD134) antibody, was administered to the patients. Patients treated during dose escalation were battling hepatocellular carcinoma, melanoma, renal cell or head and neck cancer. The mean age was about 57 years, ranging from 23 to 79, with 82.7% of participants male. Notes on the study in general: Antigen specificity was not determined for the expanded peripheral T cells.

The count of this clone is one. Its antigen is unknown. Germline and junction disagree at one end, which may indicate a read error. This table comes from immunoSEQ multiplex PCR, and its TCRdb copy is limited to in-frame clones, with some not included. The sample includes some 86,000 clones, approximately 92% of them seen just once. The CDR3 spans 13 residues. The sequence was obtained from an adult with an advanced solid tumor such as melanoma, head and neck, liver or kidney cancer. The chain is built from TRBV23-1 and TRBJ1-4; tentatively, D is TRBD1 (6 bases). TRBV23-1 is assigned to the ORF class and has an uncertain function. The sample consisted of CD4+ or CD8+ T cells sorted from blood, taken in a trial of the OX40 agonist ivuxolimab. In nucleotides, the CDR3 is TGCGCCAGCAGTCCCACGGGGGGGCGAAAAACTGTTTTT. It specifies CASSPTGGRKTVF.